The entry below gives a single TCR beta chain sequence along with its context. This CDR3 contains 14 residues. Germline CDR1 is SGDLS and CDR2 is YYNGEE. J was trimmed by 3 bases and V by 4 bases; bases with no gene match: 7. How the authors handled the data: Estimation of nucleated cell counts was performed using reference gene primer amplification. Clones were sequenced by immunoSEQ multiplex PCR, and TCRdb holds only the in-frame ones, with some missing. Clone size and the V and J calls come from that table; the DNA yielded D and trimming. The repertoire holds about 210,000 clones, with about four fifths as singletons. This sample was included in a study of blood T cell repertoires in COVID-19. Study summary: PBMCs, B-cell-depleted T cells, or T cells provided the cDNA or gDNA that made up the material.

The chain recombines TRBV9 with TRBJ2-7; 7 nucleotides align to TRBD1. The source material was peripheral blood. The sequence was collected from a woman between 45 and 60 years old with active or convalescent COVID-19. The CDR3 spells CASSFAGTDYEQYF. DNA for the CDR3: TGTGCCAGCAGCTTCGCCGGGACAGACTACGAGCAGTACTTC.